This T cell receptor (beta chain) was recovered during a study of blood T cell repertoires in COVID-19. Across the whole study: Samples representing acute and convalescent COVID-19 were sourced from the United States, Italy and Spain.

Produced via immunoSEQ multiplex PCR; TCRdb's table is partial and in-frame only. Here the sample spans 150,000 to 200,000 clones, about 89% being singletons. Germline V gene lookup returns CDR1 MGHRA and CDR2 YSYEKL. The CDR3 consists of 17 residues. V trimming: 4 bases; J trimming: 0 bases; junction bases outside the gene matches: 11. The specimen was peripheral blood. This TCR came from a man between 70 and 80 years old with acute or convalescent COVID-19. This chain links TRBV4-1 with TRBJ2-7, with 8 bases matching TRBD1. The CDR3 DNA reads as TGCGCCAGCAGCCTTACGCCAGGGGGCTCAAGCTCCTACGAGCAGTACTTC. It yields the protein CASSLTPGGSSSYEQYF.